This T cell receptor beta chain was observed in a study of graft-versus-host responses after intestinal transplantation. Study-wide context: Uniformly, recipients were administered anti-thymocyte globulin induction with subsequent tacrolimus and steroids for around three years.

Study-wide results and caveats: The study found high graft-versus-host to host-versus-graft clonal ratios in allografts of patients with graft-donor T cell macrochimerism.

About this clone: Its antigen remains unidentified. One end of the junction fails to match germline, which may point to a read error.

CDR1 is SSHAT and CDR2 is FNYEAQ in the germline V gene (reference sequence). The CDR3 is 12 amino acids. Clones were read by immunoSEQ multiplex PCR, and TCRdb kept only the in-frame ones, dropping some. The data contain over 85,000 clones, 80% to 95% of them seen just once; the ten biggest clones take up 0.4% to 0.6%. This receptor was taken from a human donor who received an intestinal transplant. The rearrangement uses TRBV7-7 and TRBJ2-2; D is uncertain. The sequencing here drew on unstimulated CD8+ T cells sorted from spleen or lymph node cells, taken before intestinal transplant. The CDR3 sequence is CASSAKTGELFF. The CDR3 nucleotides read TGTGCCAGCAGCGCGAAAACCGGGGAGCTGTTTTTT.